These 21 T cell receptor beta chains were sequenced from one sample in a study of somatic mutations in cytotoxic T cells in rheumatoid arthritis. Generated by immunoSEQ multiplex PCR, the TCRdb table keeps only in-frame clones and is missing some. The top ten clones hold 9.5% to 12% of a sample with 6,500 to 7,500 clones, just under 80% of them seen once. Material for sequencing was CD8+ T cells sorted from blood. These receptors came from an adult with rheumatoid arthritis.

This clone was recorded a few times. The genes are TRBV10-3 and TRBJ2-7; 12 bases match TRBD1. Germline V CDR1 and CDR2: ENHRY, SYGVKD. The CDR3 runs to 14 residues. V shed 5 bases, J shed 5 bases, and the junction held 4 bases outside the gene matches. Here the CDR3 DNA reads TGTGCCATCAGTCCGGGACAGGGGGCAAACGAGCAGTACTTC. Translated: CAISPGQGANEQYF.

The V and J genes are TRBV7-6 and TRBJ2-5; 9 nucleotides agree with TRBD1. CDR1 and CDR2 from the germline V gene are SGHVS and FNYEAQ. V lost 6 bases and J lost 4; bases outside the gene matches: 9. The CDR3 has 15 amino acids. The CDR3: CASSYVGQGSETQYF. Here the CDR3 DNA reads TGTGCCAGCAGTTATGTAGGACAGGGGTCAGAGACCCAGTACTTC.

The CDR3 sequence is CASSSPGGDTEAFF. The CDR3, as DNA: TGTGCCAGCAGCTCTCCGGGGGGGGACACTGAAGCTTTCTTT. V gene TRBV4-2 combines with J gene TRBJ1-1, with D possibly matching TRBD1 (5 bases). Trimming removed 5 bases from V and 3 bases from J, with 13 bases in between. From germline, CDR1 is LGHNA and CDR2 YNFKEQ. This CDR3 is 14 amino acids long.

The V gene is TRBV9, the J gene TRBJ1-1; possibly TRBD1 for D (5 bases). The V end lost 0 bases, the J end lost 0 bases, and 12 bases lay between the germline ends. Germline values: CDR1 SGDLS, CDR2 YYNGEE. The CDR3 extends over 16 amino acids. Here the CDR3 DNA reads TGTGCCAGCAGCGTAGACCCAGGGTTAGTGAACACTGAAGCTTTCTTT. Translating it yields CASSVDPGLVNTEAFF.

This chain links TRBV7-9 with TRBJ2-7; 15 bases agree with TRBD2. The germline V gene encodes CDR1 SEHNR and CDR2 FQNEAQ (reference sequence). The V segment lost 6 bases and the J segment 3 bases; nucleotides outside the gene matches: 9. The CDR3 contains 17 residues. CDR3: CASRDGTSGGPHYEQYF. The CDR3 nucleotides read TGTGCCAGCAGGGACGGGACTAGCGGGGGGCCACACTACGAGCAGTACTTC.

The chain carries TRBV5-6 and TRBJ2-7; the D gene is possibly TRBD2 (7 bases). The V end was cut by 3 bases, the J end by 0 bases, with 13 bases between. Germline loops: CDR1 SGHDT, CDR2 YYEEEE. This CDR3 contains 15 residues. The CDR3 region is CASSWGGPSSYEQYF. CDR3 nucleotide sequence: TGTGCCAGCAGCTGGGGGGGGCCGAGCTCCTACGAGCAGTACTTC.

The gene calls are TRBV5-1 and TRBJ2-7; TRBD2 agrees at 9 bases. CDR1 and CDR2 from the germline V gene are SGHRS and YFSETQ. Trimming removed 8 bases from V and 2 bases from J; junction bases left unmatched: 2. The CDR3 is made up of 12 amino acids. The CDR3 bases are TGCGCCAGTCTAGCGGGGCCCTACGAGCAGTACGTC. Translation gives CASLAGPYEQYV.

The V and J genes are TRBV19 and TRBJ1-2, with D unresolved. Per germline, CDR1 LNHDA and CDR2 SQIVND (reference sequence). Trimming pared 4 bases from V and 4 bases from J, leaving 13 bases between. The CDR3 sequence is 14 residues long. CDR3 residues: CASSTPLPGYGYTF. CDR3 nucleotide sequence: TGTGCCAGTAGTACCCCCCTACCCGGCTATGGCTACACCTTC.

In its sample, this clone ranks as large (0.1 to 1%). As DNA, the CDR3 is TGCGCCAGCAGCTTGACAGGGTTCCACGAGCAGTACGTC. It specifies CASSLTGFHEQYV. The chain is built from TRBV5-1 and TRBJ2-7; a weak D match, TRBD1 (6 bases). The CDR3 covers 13 residues. Germline CDR1 SGHRS, CDR2 YFSETQ. V lost 1 base and J 5 bases, leaving 10 bases between the germline ends.

The gene calls are TRBV5-5 and TRBJ1-2; 8 positions match TRBD1. The V gene's germline CDR1 is SGHKS and CDR2 YYEKEE (reference sequence). The V gene end was trimmed by 5 bases and the J gene end by 4 bases; junction bases not matched to a gene: 10. This CDR3 spans 15 amino acids. The CDR3 loop is CASRDWTGYGYGYTF. CDR3 nucleotide sequence: TGTGCCAGCAGGGATTGGACAGGGTACGGCTATGGCTACACCTTC.

The chain combines TRBV6-5 with TRBJ2-1; the match to TRBD2 covers 7 bases. Unmatched junction bases numbered 7, after V lost 9 bases and J lost 2 bases. Germline V gives CDR1 MNHEY, CDR2 SVGAGI. The length of the CDR3 is 14 residues. The DNA of the CDR3 is TGTGCCAGGGCGGAGCGGGGAACCTACAATGAGCAGTTCTTC. This translates into CARAERGTYNEQFF.

V usage is TRBV19 and J usage is TRBJ2-3; TRBD2 aligns across 8 bases. The CDR3 contains 14 residues. Germline CDR1 is LNHDA and CDR2 is SQIVND (reference sequence). The V and J ends lost 10 bases and 1 base, in that order; junction bases with no gene match: 7. CDR3 nucleotides: TGTGCCATTTCAAGCGGGGGAGGCACAGATACGCAGTATTTT. This sequence encodes CAISSGGGTDTQYF. The variable domain in full, completed from reference TRBV19 and TRBJ2-3, reads DGGITQSPKYLFRKEGQNVTLSCEQNLNHDAMYWYRQDPGQGLRLIYYSQIVNDFQKGDIAEGYSVSREKKESFPLTVTSAQKNPTAFYLCAISSGGGTDTQYFGPGTRLTVL.

This clone turned up a few times. CDR3 protein: CASSPGQGLSPYEQYF. CDR3 bases: TGTGCCAGCAGCCCGGGACAGGGGCTTTCTCCCTACGAGCAGTACTTC. The V and J genes are TRBV7-9 and TRBJ2-7; 10 nucleotides agree with TRBD1. J lost 2 bases, V lost 5 bases, and 9 bases had no gene match. The V gene's germline CDR1 is SEHNR and CDR2 FQNEAQ (reference sequence). This CDR3 spans 16 amino acids. The variable domain in full, completed from reference TRBV7-9 and TRBJ2-7, reads DTGVSQNPRHKITKRGQNVTFRCDPISEHNRLYWYRQTLGQGPEFLTYFQNEAQLEKSRLLSDRFSAERPKGSFSTLEIQRTEQGDSAMYLCASSPGQGLSPYEQYFGPGTRLTVT.

Of note for this clone: One end of the junction is discordant with germline, which a read error may explain. Here the CDR3 DNA reads TGTGCCAGCAGTTTATACCAGAGGAGCGCCTTC. It yields the protein CASSLYQRSAF. This sequence joins TRBV28 and TRBJ1-2; the D is unclear. In germline, CDR1 is MDHEN, CDR2 SYDVKM. This CDR3 is built from 11 residues.

This chain joins TRBV6-1 and TRBJ2-7, with a possible D match to TRBD1 (7 bases). The length of the CDR3 is 15 residues. CDR1 and CDR2 (germline): MNHNS, SASEGT. Between the trimmed V and J ends, which lost 6 bases and 7 bases, there was a span of 22 bases. Here the CDR3 DNA reads TGTGCCAGCAGCGGACAGGAGGGGCGCTCACGGGAGCAGTACGTC. Its protein product is CASSGQEGRSREQYV.

The chain links TRBV4-1 to TRBJ2-1; D tentatively reads TRBD1 or TRBD2 (5 bases each). In germline, CDR1 is MGHRA, CDR2 YSYEKL. This CDR3 contains 17 residues. V lost 3 bases, J lost 5 bases, and 20 bases lay in between. CDR3 sequence (DNA): TGCGCCAGCAGCCACGCCTACTGGGGCACGGGGCACAATGAGCAGTTCTTC. Its protein is CASSHAYWGTGHNEQFF.

The J gene is TRBJ2-1, the V gene TRBV9; D gene unclear. Germline CDR1 and CDR2: SGDLS and YYNGEE. There are 13 residues in the CDR3. V was clipped by 0 bases and J by 9 bases, with 10 bases between them. CDR3 in DNA: TGTGCCAGCAGCGTAGGCGGTAAGGGTGAGCAGTTCTTC. This codes for CASSVGGKGEQFF.

The chain couples TRBV11-2 to TRBJ2-5; D is unclear. The CDR3 extends over 13 amino acids. V shed 7 bases and J shed 1 base, with 10 bases lying between them. CDR1 and CDR2 from the germline V gene are SGHAT and FQNNGV. The CDR3 loop reads CASTQASQETQYF. CDR3 DNA: TGTGCCAGCACCCAGGCTAGCCAAGAGACCCAGTACTTC.

The rearrangement links TRBV7-9 to TRBJ2-7, with D possibly matching TRBD1 (6 bases). CDR3 length: 15 residues. V was clipped by 5 bases and J by 0 bases, with 14 bases between them. Germline lookup yields CDR1 SEHNR and CDR2 FQNEAQ (reference sequence). The CDR3 here is CASSTPTGTSYEQYF. In nucleotides, the CDR3 is TGTGCCAGCAGCACCCCGACAGGTACCTCCTACGAGCAGTACTTC. Combining the CDR3 with reference TRBV7-9 and TRBJ2-7 gives the whole variable domain DTGVSQNPRHKITKRGQNVTFRCDPISEHNRLYWYRQTLGQGPEFLTYFQNEAQLEKSRLLSDRFSAERPKGSFSTLEIQRTEQGDSAMYLCASSTPTGTSYEQYFGPGTRLTVT.

CDR3 protein: CASSVLGQGQETQYF. The CDR3 DNA reads as TGTGCCAGCAGCGTGCTCGGACAGGGGCAAGAGACCCAGTACTTC. This chain joins TRBV9 and TRBJ2-5; 9 bases agree with TRBD1. The J segment lost 2 bases and the V segment lost 2 bases, leaving 4 bases of the junction unmatched. The CDR3 is 15 residues long. Germline loops: CDR1 SGDLS, CDR2 YYNGEE.

A few counts support this clone. The chain employs TRBV14 and TRBJ1-1; tentative D call: TRBD1 (5 bases). CDR1 and CDR2 (germline): SGHDN, FVKESK. V was clipped by 8 bases and J by 1 base, with 14 bases between them. CDR3 size: 14 residues. The CDR3 is CASYPQGPNTEAFF. Here the CDR3 DNA reads TGTGCCAGCTACCCTCAGGGACCGAACACTGAAGCTTTCTTT.